The clone carrying this T cell receptor (beta chain) has at least ten counts. Its target is not known. The CDR3 extends 3 residues past the end of the read, so its final part is completed from the germline J gene. This sample stems from a study of T cell clonality in common variable immunodeficiency. General study results and limits: T cell subpopulation sequencing would be needed to explain CVID clonality. CVID subjects shared fewer TCRbeta clones than healthy controls did. Common variable immunodeficiency TCR beta sequences reportedly had fewer deletions and N-nucleotide insertions.

This table comes from immunoSEQ multiplex PCR, and its TCRdb copy is limited to in-frame clones, with some not included. The repertoire shows roughly 39,000 clones, none seen only once; the top ten take about 6.3%. The germline V gene encodes CDR1 SGHTA and CDR2 FQGTGA. Trimming stripped 2 bases from V and 6 bases from J, with 20 bases between. The CDR3 length is 17 residues. Most patients and controls had Caucasian heritage. CVID subjects had received replacement immunoglobulin for at least one year. The chain joins TRBV7-3 to TRBJ2-1; either TRBD1 or TRBD2 may supply D (5 bases each). Sequenced material: peripheral blood mononuclear cells. The sequence was obtained from a human donor with common variable immunodeficiency. The CDR3 region is CASSLYATPSRGNEQFF. CDR3 DNA, as far as it was read: TGTGCCAGCAGCTTATATGCGACACCTTCGAGGGGCAATGAG.